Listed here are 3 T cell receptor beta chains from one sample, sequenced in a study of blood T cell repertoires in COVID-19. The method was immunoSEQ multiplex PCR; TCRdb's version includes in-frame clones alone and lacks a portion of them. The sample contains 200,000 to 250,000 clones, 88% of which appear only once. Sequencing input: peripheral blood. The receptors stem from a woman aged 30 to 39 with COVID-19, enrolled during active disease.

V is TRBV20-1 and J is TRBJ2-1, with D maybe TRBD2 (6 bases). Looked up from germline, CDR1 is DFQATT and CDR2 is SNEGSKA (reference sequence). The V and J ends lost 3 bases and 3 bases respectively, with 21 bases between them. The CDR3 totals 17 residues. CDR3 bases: TGCAGTGCTAGTGCGGGGTCGAGTGTTAGAAGCTACAATGAGCAGTTCTTC. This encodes CSASAGSSVRSYNEQFF.

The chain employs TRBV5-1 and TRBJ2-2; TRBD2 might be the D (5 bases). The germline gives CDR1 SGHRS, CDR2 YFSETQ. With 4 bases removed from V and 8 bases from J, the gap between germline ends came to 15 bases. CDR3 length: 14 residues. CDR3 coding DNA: TGCGCCAGCAGCCTTTCGGACCCGGGGGGGGAGCTGTTTTTT. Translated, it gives CASSLSDPGGELFF.

The CDR3 DNA sequence: TGTGCCAGCACCTTCGCGCCAGGGGGACCGAACACCGGGGAGCTGTTTTTT. Protein product: CASTFAPGGPNTGELFF. The chain has TRBV27 and TRBJ2-2, with 7 bases lining up with TRBD1. This CDR3 spans 17 amino acids. The ends lost 7 bases at V and 0 bases at J; junction bases unmatched: 11. Germline CDR1 is MNHEY and CDR2 is SMNVEV (reference sequence).